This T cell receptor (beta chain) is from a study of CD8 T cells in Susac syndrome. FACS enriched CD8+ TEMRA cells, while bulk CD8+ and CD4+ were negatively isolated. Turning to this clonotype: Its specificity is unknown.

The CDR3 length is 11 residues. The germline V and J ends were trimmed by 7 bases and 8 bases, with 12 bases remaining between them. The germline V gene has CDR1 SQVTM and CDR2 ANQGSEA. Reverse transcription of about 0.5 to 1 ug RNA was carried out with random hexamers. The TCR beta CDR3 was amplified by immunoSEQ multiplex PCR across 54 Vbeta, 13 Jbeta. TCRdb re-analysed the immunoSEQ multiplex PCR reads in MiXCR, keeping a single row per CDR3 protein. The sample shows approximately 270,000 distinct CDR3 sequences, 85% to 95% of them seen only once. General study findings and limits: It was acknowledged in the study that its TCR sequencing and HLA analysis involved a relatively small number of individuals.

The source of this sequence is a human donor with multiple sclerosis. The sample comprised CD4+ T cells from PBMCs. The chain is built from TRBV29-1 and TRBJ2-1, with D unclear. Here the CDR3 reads CSALPGDEQFF. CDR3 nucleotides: TGCAGCGCCCTCCCTGGCGATGAGCAGTTCTTC.